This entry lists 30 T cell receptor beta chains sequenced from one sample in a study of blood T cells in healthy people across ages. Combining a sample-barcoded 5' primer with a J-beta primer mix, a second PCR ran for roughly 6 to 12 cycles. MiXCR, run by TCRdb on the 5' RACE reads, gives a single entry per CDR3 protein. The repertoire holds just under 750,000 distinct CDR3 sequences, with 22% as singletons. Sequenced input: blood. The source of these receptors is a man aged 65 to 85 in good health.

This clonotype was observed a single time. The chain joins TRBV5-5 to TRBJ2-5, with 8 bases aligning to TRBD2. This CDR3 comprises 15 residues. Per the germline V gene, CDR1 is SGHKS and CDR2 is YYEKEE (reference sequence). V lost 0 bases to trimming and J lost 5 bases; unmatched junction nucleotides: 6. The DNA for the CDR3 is TGTGCCAGCAGCTTGGTAGCGGGGCCTCGTGAGACCCAGTACTTC. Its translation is CASSLVAGPRETQYF.

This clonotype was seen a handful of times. The CDR3 DNA is TGTGCCAGCAGCTACGGACTAGCGGGGGGCCTGCAGTTCTTC. This sequence encodes CASSYGLAGGLQFF. The rearrangement uses TRBV13 and TRBJ2-5, with TRBD2 matching 14 bases. The end of the DNA aligns better with TRBJ2-1, so the J call may be wrong. Germline CDR1 is PRHDT and CDR2 is FYEKMQ (reference sequence). The CDR3 extends over 14 amino acids.

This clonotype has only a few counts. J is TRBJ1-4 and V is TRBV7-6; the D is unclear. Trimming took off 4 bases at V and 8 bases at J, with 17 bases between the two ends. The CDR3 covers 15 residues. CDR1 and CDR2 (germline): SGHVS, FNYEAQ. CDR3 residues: CASSSLTGGIEKLFF. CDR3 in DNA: TGTGCCAGCAGCTCTTTGACGGGCGGTATAGAAAAACTGTTTTTT.

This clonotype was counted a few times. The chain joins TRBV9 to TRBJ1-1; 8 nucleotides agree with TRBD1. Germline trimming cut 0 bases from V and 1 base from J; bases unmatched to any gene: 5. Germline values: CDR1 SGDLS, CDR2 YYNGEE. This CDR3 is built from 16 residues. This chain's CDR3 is CASSVGEGQGNTEAFF. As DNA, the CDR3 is TGTGCCAGCAGCGTAGGTGAAGGACAGGGGAACACTGAAGCTTTCTTT.

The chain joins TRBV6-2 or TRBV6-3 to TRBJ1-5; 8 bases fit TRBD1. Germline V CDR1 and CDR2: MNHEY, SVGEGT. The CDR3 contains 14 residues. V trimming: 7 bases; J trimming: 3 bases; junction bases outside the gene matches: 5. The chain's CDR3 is CASTEDRVNQPQHF. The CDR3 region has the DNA TGTGCCAGCACCGAGGACAGGGTCAATCAGCCCCAGCATTTT.

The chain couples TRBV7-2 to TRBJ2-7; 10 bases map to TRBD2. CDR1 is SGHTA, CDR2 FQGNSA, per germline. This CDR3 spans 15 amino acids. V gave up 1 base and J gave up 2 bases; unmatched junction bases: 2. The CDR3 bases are TGTGCCAGCAGCTTAGTCCTAGCGGGAGCCTACGAGCAGTACGTC. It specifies CASSLVLAGAYEQYV.

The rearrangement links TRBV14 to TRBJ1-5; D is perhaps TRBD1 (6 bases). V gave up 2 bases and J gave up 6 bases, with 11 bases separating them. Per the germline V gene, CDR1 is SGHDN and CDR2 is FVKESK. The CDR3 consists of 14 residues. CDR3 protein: CASSQSGVGQPQHF. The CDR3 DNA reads TGTGCCAGCAGCCAATCAGGGGTCGGTCAGCCCCAGCATTTT.

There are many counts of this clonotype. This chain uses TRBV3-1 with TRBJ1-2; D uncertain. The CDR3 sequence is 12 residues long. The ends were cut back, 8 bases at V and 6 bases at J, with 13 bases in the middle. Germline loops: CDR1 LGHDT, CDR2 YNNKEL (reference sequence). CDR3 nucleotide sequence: TGTGCCAGCCAAGACATGAGAGATGGCTACACCTTC. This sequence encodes CASQDMRDGYTF.

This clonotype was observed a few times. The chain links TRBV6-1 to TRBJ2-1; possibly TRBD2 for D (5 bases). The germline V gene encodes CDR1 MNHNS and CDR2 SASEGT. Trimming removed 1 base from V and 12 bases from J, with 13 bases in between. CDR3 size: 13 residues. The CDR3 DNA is TGTGCCAGCAGTGAAGGGATTGGACTGAGGCAGTTCTTC. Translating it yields CASSEGIGLRQFF.

DNA of the CDR3: TGTGCCAGCAGTTTATCGGTTCAGGGACCCTACGAGCAGTACTTC. As protein: CASSLSVQGPYEQYF. The V call is TRBV27, the J call TRBJ2-7; TRBD1 or TRBD2 may be the D gene (5 bases each). CDR3 length: 15 amino acids. V was cut by 0 bases and J by 2 bases, with 11 bases left in between. Per the germline V gene, CDR1 is MNHEY and CDR2 is SMNVEV (reference sequence).

The CDR3 region has the DNA TGTGCCAGCAGCCAAAAGACCGTTCGAGAGCAGTTCTTC. Its translation is CASSQKTVREQFF. The chain uses TRBV3-1 and TRBJ2-1; D gene uncertain. V shed 2 bases and J shed 10 bases, with 12 bases lying between them. Germline assignment: CDR1 LGHDT and CDR2 YNNKEL (reference sequence). The CDR3 has 13 amino acids.

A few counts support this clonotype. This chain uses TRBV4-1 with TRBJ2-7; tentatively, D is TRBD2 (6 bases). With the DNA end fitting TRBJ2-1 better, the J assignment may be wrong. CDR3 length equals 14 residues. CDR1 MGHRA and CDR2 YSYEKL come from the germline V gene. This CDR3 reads CASSLGPDYYEQFF. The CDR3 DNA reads TGCGCCAGCAGCCTAGGCCCGGACTATTATGAGCAGTTCTTC.

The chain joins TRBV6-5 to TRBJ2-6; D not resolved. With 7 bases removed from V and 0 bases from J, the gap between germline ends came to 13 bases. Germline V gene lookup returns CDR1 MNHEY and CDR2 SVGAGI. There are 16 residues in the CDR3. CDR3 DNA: TGTGCCAGCACTACATACGTTGGCTCTGGGGCCAACGTCCTGACTTTC. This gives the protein CASTTYVGSGANVLTF.

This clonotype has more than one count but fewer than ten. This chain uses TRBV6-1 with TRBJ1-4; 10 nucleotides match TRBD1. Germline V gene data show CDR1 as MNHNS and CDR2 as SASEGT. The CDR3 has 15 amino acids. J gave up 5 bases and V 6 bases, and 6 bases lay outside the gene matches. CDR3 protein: CASSVPGQGNEKLFF. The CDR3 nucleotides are TGTGCCAGCAGCGTACCGGGACAGGGGAATGAAAAACTGTTTTTT.

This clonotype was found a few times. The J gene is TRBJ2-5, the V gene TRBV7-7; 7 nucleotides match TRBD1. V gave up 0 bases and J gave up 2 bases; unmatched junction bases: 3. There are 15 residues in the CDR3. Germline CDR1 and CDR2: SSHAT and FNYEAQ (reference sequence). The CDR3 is CASSLAGTDQETQYF. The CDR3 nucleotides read TGTGCCAGCAGCTTAGCCGGGACAGATCAAGAGACCCAGTACTTC.

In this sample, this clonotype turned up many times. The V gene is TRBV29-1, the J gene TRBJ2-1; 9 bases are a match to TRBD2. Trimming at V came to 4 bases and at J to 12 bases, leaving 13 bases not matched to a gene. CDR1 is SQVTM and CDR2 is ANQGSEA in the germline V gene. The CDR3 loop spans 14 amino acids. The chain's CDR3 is CSVAPVLAGDGQFF. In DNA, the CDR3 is TGCAGCGTTGCCCCCGTATTAGCGGGAGACGGGCAGTTCTTC.

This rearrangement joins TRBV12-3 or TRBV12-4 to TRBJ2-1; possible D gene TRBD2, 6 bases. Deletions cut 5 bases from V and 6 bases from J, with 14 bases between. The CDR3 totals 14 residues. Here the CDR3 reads CASSTPGLINEQFF. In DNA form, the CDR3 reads TGTGCCAGCAGTACGCCGGGACTGATCAATGAGCAGTTCTTC.

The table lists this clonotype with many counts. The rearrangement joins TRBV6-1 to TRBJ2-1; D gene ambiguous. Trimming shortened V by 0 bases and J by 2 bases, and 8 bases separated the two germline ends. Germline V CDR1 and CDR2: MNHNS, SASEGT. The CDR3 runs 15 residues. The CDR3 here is CASSEALGPYNEQFF. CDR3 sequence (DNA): TGTGCCAGCAGTGAAGCGCTAGGGCCCTACAATGAGCAGTTCTTC.

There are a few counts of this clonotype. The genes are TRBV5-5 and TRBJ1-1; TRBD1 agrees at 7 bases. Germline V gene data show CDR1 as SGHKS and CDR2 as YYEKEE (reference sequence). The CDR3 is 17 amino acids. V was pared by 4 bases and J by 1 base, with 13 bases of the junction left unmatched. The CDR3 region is CASSPPGAGGQNTEAFF. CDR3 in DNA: TGTGCCAGCAGCCCTCCGGGGGCAGGGGGTCAGAACACTGAAGCTTTCTTT.

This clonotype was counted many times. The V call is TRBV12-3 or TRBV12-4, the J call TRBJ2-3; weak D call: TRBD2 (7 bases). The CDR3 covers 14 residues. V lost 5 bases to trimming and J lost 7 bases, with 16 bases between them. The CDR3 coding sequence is TGTGCCAGCAGTCCATTGAGGGGGGGGTATACGCAGTATTTT. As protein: CASSPLRGGYTQYF.

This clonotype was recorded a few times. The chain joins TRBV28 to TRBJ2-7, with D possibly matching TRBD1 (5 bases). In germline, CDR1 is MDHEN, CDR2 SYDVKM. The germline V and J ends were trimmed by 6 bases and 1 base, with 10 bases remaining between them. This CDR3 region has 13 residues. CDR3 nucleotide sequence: TGTGCCAGCAGCTATCAGGGATCCTACGAGCAGTACTTC. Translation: CASSYQGSYEQYF.

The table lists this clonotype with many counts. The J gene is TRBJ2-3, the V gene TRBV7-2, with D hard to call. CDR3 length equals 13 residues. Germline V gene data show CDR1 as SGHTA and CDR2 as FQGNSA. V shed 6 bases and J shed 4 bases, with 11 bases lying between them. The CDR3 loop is CASRPLVADTQYF. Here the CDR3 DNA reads TGTGCCAGCAGACCCCTGGTCGCAGATACGCAGTATTTT.

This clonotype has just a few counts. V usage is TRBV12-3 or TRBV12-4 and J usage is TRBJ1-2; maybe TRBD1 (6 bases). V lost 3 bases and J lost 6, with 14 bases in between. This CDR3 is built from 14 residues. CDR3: CASSFLGGADGYTF. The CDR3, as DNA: TGTGCCAGCAGTTTTCTCGGGGGCGCGGATGGCTACACCTTC.

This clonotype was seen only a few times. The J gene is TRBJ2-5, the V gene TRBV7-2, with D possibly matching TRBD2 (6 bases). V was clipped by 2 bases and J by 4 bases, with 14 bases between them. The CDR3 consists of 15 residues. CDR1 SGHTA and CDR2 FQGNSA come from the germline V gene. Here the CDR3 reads CASSLMGTQRETQYF. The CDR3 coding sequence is TGTGCCAGCAGCTTAATGGGGACTCAAAGAGAGACCCAGTACTTC.

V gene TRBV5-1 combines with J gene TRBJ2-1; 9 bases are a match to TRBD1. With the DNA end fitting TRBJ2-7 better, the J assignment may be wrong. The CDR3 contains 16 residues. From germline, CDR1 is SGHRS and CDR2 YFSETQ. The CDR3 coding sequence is TGCGCCAGCAGCGAGGGACAGGGAAGTAGATCCTACGAGCAGTACTTC. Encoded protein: CASSEGQGSRSYEQYF.

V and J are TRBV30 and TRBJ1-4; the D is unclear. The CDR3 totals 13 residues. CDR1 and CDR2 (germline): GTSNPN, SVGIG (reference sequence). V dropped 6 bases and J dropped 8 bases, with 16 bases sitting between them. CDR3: CACGLTLGEKLFF. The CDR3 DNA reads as TGTGCCTGTGGTTTAACCCTGGGGGAAAAACTGTTTTTT.

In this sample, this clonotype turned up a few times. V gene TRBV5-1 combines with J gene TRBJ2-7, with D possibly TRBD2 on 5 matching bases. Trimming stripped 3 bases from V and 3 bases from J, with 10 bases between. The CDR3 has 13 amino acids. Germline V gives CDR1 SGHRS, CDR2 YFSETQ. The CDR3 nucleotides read TGCGCCAGCAGCTCATCTAGCAACTACGAGCAGTACTTC. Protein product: CASSSSSNYEQYF.

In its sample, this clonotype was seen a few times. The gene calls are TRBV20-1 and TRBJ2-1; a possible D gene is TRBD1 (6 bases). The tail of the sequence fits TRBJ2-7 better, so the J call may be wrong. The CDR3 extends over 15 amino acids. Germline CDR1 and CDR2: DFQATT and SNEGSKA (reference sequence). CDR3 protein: CSAARPRGSTYEQYF. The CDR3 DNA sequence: TGCAGTGCTGCCCGCCCCAGGGGTTCTACCTACGAGCAGTACTTC.

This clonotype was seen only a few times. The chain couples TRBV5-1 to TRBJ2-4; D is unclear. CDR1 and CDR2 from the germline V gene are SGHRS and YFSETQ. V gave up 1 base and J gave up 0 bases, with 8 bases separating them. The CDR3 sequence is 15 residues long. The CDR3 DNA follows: TGCGCCAGCAGCTTGATTCTGGGAGCCAAAAACATTCAGTACTTC. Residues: CASSLILGAKNIQYF.

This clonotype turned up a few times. CDR3 nucleotide sequence: TGCAGCGCCACGGGCCCGGGAGGGGACACTGAAGCTTTCTTT. Encoded protein: CSATGPGGDTEAFF. The gene calls are TRBV29-1 and TRBJ1-1; the D gene is possibly TRBD1 (5 bases). V lost 7 bases and J 3 bases, leaving 18 bases between the germline ends. Per germline, CDR1 SQVTM and CDR2 ANQGSEA. The length of the CDR3 is 14 residues.